The source of this T cell receptor beta chain is a study of post-analysis software for immune sequencing data. Prepared libraries of TCR beta cDNA carried unique molecular identifiers. Input amounts of about 0.95 to 11 million T cells were used. These gave around 500,000 cDNA molecules, so each molecule approximated one T cell. TCRdb reprocessed the PCR reads with MiXCR, giving one entry per CDR3 protein. The sample contains roughly 800,000 distinct CDR3 sequences, more than 45% of which appear only once. General study findings and limits: Five TRBV segments were significantly more frequent in patients than in controls. TRBV5-6, TRBV5-1 and TRBV20-1 were among these segments. Controls had significantly higher normalized Chao1 diversity than multiple sclerosis patients.

For this clonotype: As yet, its antigen is unknown.

V was clipped by 1 base and J by 4 bases, with 7 bases between them. The CDR3 totals 13 residues. Germline lookup yields CDR1 SGHVS and CDR2 FNYEAQ. The receptor was isolated from a girl under 18 with multiple sclerosis. The sequenced material came from blood. The chain joins TRBV7-6 to TRBJ1-2; D perhaps matches TRBD1 (5 bases). The CDR3 reads CASSLGDGYGYTF. The CDR3 DNA reads TGTGCCAGCAGCTTAGGGGACGGCTATGGCTACACCTTC.